This TCR beta chain is drawn from a study of the immune and genomic landscape of osteosarcoma. Study in general: The cohort was enriched for poor-risk osteosarcoma. Findings and caveats of the study: No matched normal tissue; external skin and blood data served as benchmarks. A few cases had one hyperexpanded dominant clone and under 100 clonotypes.

Germline CDR1 and CDR2: SGHAT and FQDESV (reference sequence). The CDR3 runs 15 residues. V lost 6 bases and J lost 8; bases outside the gene matches: 11. This clone has only a few counts. What it binds is not known. Osteosarcoma specimens were post-treatment primary, local recurrence and metastasis tumors from poor-prognosis patients. Measured with immunoSEQ multiplex PCR; TCRdb has only the in-frame clones, and not every one. The data hold more than 8,000 clones, with 55% to 75% observed a single time. The J gene is TRBJ2-1, the V gene TRBV11-1, with 9 bases identical to TRBD2. Sequencing was done on a sample of osteosarcoma tumor tissue from the lung. The receptor comes from a human donor with osteosarcoma. DNA for the CDR3: TGTGCCAGCAGGATTAGGGCTAGCGGGACCGATGAGCAGTTCTTC. Protein sequence: CASRIRASGTDEQFF.